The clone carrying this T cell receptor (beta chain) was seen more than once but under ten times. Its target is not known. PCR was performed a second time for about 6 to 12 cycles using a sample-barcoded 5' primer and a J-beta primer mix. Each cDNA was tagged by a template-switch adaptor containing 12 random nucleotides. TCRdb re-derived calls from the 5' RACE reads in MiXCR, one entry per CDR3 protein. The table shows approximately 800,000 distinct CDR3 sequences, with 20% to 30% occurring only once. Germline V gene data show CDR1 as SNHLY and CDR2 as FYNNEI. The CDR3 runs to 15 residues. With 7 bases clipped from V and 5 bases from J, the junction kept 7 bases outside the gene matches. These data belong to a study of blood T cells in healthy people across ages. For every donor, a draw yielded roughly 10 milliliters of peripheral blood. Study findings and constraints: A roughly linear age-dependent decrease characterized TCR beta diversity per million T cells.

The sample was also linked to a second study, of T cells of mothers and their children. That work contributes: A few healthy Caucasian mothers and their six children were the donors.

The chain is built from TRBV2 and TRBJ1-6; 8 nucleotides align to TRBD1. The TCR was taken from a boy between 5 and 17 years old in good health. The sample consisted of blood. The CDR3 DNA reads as TGTGCCAGCATTAAGGACAGGGTTGATAATTCACCCCTCCACTTT. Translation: CASIKDRVDNSPLHF.